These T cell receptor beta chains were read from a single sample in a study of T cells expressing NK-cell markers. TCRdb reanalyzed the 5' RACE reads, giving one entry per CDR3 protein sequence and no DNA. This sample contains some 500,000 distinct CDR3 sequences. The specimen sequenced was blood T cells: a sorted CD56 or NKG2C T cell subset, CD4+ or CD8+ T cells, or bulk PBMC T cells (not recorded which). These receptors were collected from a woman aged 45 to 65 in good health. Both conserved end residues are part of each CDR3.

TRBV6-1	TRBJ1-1	CASSVPVAGPLNTEAFF
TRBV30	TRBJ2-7	CAWSGATGNYEQYF
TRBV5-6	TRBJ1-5	CASSLLSTGYSNQPQHF
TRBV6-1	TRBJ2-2	CASSEALLGAGRMNGELFF
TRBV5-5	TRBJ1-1	CASSLFGGLDTEAFF
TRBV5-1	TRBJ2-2	CASSLLEGFRELFF
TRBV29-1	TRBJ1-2	CSVYSGRSFLGYTF
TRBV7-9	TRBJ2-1	CASSSVGDNEQFF
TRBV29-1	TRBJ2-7	CSVASASGRLRSYEQYF
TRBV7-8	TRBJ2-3	CASSLVPGLADTTQYF
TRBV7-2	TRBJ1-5	CASSEAGDYQPQHF
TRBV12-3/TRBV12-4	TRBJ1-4	CASRKTGGSNEKLFF
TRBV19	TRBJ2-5	CAGSQGKRREETQYF
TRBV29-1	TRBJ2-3	CSVVVRTDTQYF
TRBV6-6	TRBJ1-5	CASMKGTGVSSSNQPQHF
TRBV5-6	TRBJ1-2	CASSLGGRVYGYTF
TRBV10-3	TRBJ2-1	CAISDGRTGRTYNEQFF
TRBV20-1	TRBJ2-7	CSARIHGQGAYEQYF